The present T cell receptor (beta chain) was sequenced within a study of regulatory T cells in long-lasting Graves disease. Time point noted: newly diagnosed GD, antithyroid drugs for less than 3 months. PBMC-extracted RNA yielded the TCR library. This clonotype appeared many times. Antigen: not known. Deletions cut 3 bases from V and 2 bases from J, with 10 bases between. The length of the CDR3 is 13 residues. CDR1 is GTSNPN, CDR2 SVGIG, per germline (reference sequence). For TCR beta, libraries came from iRepertoire HTBI primers and Arm-PCR of CDR3 regions. Authors' processing steps: Samples revealed 62 TRBV and about 15 TRBJ segments. TCRdb reanalysed the multiplex PCR reads using MiXCR and keeps one entry per CDR3 protein. TCRdb's processing, not the authors', yielded these V and J calls. The repertoire has about 540,000 distinct CDR3 sequences, 13% of them found once; the top ten carry more than 8.5%.

Study-wide results and limits: Study of thyroid tissue was not done, with only peripheral blood studied.

The same data also went into a second study, on T cells in Graves' hyperthyroidism and ophthalmopathy. That investigation notes: HTBI primers drove first-round RT-PCR of the TCR CDR3. With a median lead of around 6.7 months before onset, the model predicted ophthalmopathy.

The chain has TRBV30 and TRBJ1-1; D remains unclear. This material consisted of peripheral blood mononuclear cells (PBMCs), taken at new diagnosis, from a patient treated with antithyroid drugs. This TCR was sampled from a man aged 30-40 years with Graves disease. The CDR3 DNA reads as TGTGCCTGGAGGAGGCAGGAAAACACTGAAGCTTTCTTT. Its protein is CAWRRQENTEAFF.